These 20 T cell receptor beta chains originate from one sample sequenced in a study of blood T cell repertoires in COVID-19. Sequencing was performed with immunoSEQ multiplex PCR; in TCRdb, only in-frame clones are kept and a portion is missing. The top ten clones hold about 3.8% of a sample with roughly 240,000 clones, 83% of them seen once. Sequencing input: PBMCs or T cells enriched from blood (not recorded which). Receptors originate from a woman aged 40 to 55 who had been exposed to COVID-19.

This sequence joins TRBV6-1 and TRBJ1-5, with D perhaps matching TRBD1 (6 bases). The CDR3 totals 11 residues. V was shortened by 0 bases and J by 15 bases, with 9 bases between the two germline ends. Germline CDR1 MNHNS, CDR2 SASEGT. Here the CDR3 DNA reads TGTGCCAGCAGTGAAGCGGCACAGGGGCATTTT. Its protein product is CASSEAAQGHF.

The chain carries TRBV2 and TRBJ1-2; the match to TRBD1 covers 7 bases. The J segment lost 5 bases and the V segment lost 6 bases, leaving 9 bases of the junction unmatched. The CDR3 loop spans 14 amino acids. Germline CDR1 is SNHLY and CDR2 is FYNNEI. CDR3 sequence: CASSTGTAVYGYTF. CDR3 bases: TGTGCCAGCAGCACCGGGACAGCGGTTTATGGCTACACCTTC. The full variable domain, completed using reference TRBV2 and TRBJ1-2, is EPEVTQTPSHQVTQMGQEVILRCVPISNHLYFYWYRQILGQKVEFLVSFYNNEISEKSEIFDDQFSVERPDGSNFTLKIRSTKLEDSAMYFCASSTGTAVYGYTFGSGTRLTVV.

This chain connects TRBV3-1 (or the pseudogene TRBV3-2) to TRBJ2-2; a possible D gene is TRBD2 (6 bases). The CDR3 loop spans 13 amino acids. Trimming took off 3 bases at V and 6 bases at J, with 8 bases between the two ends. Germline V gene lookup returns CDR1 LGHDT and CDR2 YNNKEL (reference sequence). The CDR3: CASSHAGPGELFF. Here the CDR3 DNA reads TGTGCCAGCAGCCACGCGGGGCCCGGGGAGCTGTTTTTT.

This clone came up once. This CDR3 reads CASSNRGRGTEAFF. The DNA of the CDR3 is TGTGCCAGCAGCAACAGGGGGCGAGGAACTGAAGCTTTCTTT. V gene TRBV7-9 combines with J gene TRBJ1-1, with 9 bases fitting TRBD1. CDR1 is SEHNR and CDR2 is FQNEAQ in the germline V gene (reference sequence). The ends lost 5 bases at V and 5 bases at J; junction bases unmatched: 6. This CDR3 region has 14 residues.

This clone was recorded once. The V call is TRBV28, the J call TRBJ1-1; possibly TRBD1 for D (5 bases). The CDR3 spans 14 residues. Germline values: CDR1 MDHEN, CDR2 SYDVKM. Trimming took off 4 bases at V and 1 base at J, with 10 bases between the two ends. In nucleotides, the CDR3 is TGTGCCAGCAGTTCCCCCGACAGGAACACTGAAGCTTTCTTT. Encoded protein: CASSSPDRNTEAFF.

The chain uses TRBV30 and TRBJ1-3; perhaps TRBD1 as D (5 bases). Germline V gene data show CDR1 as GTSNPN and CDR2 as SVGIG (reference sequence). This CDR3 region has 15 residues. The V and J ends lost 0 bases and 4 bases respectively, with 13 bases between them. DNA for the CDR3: TGTGCCTGGAGTGTAAAGGCTCAGGGAGGAAACACCATATATTTT. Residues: CAWSVKAQGGNTIYF.

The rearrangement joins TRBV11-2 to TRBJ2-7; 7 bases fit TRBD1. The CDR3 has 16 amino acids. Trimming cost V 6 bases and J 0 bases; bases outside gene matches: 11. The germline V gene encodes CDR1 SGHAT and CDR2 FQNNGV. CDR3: CASSFNRGLSSYEQYF. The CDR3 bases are TGTGCCAGCAGTTTTAACAGGGGCCTTAGCTCCTACGAGCAGTACTTC.

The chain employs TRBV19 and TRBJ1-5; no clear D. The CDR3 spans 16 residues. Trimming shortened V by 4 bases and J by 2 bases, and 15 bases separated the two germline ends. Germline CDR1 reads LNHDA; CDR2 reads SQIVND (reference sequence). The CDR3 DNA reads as TGTGCCAGTAGTAGGGAGGGCTTGGGAGGCAATCAGCCCCAGCATTTT. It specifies CASSREGLGGNQPQHF. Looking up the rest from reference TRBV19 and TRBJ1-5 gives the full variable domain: DGGITQSPKYLFRKEGQNVTLSCEQNLNHDAMYWYRQDPGQGLRLIYYSQIVNDFQKGDIAEGYSVSREKKESFPLTVTSAQKNPTAFYLCASSREGLGGNQPQHFGDGTRLSIL.

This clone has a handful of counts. The chain's CDR3 is CASSLGATRTRNEKLFF. For the CDR3, the DNA is TGTGCCAGCAGCTTAGGCGCCACAAGGACACGGAATGAAAAACTGTTTTTT. The chain employs TRBV11-2 and TRBJ1-4, with D possibly TRBD1 on 5 matching bases. Germline values: CDR1 SGHAT, CDR2 FQNNGV. The CDR3 is made up of 17 amino acids. Trimming pared 1 base from V and 5 bases from J, leaving 17 bases between.

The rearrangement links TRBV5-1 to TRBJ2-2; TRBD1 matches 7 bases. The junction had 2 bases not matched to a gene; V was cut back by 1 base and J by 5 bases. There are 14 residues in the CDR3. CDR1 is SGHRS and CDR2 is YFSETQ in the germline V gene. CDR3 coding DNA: TGCGCCAGCAGCTTGAACAGGGGTACCGGGGAGCTGTTTTTT. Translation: CASSLNRGTGELFF.

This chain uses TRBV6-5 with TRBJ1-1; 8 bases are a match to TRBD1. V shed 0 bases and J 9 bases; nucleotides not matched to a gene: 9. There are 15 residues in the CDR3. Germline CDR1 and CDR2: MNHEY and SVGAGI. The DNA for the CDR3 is TGTGCCAGCAGTTACTCGAGAATGGGACAGGACAAAGCTTTCTTT. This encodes CASSYSRMGQDKAFF.

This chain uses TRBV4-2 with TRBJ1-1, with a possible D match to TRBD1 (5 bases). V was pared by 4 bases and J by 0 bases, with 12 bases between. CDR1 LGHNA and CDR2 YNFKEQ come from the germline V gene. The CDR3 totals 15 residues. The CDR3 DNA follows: TGTGCCAGCAGCCGTGTACAGGATCTGAACACTGAAGCTTTCTTT. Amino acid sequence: CASSRVQDLNTEAFF.

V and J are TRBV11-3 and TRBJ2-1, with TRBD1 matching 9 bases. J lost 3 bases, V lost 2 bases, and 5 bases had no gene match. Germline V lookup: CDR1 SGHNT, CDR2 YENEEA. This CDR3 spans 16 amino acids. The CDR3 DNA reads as TGTGCCAGCAGCTTATATGGGGACAGGGACTACAATGAGCAGTTCTTC. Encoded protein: CASSLYGDRDYNEQFF.

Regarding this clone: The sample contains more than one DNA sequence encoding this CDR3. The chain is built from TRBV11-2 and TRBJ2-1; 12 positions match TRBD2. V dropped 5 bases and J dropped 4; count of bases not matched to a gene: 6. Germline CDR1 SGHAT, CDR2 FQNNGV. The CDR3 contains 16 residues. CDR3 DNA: TGTGCCAGCAGCCCTCGACTAGCGGGGGTATACAATGAGCAGTTCTTC. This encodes CASSPRLAGVYNEQFF.

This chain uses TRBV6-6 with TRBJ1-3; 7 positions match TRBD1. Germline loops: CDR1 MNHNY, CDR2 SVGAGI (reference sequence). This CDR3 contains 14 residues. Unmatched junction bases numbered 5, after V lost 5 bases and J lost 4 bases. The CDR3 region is CASSTDRAGNTIYF. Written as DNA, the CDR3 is TGTGCCAGCAGTACCGACAGGGCCGGAAACACCATATATTTT.

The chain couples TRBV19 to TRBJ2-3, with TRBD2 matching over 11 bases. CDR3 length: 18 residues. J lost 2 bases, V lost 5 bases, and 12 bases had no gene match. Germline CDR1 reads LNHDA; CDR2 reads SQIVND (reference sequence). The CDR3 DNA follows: TGTGCCAGTAGTTCCAGTCCCTCACTAGCGGGGGCCACAGATACGCAGTATTTT. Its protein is CASSSSPSLAGATDTQYF.

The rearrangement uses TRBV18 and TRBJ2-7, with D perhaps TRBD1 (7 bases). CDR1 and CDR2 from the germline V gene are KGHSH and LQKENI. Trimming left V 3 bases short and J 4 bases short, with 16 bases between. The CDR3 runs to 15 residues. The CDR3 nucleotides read TGTGCCAGCTCACCGGCGGGGCAGGGGGTTTACGAGCAGTACTTC. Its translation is CASSPAGQGVYEQYF.

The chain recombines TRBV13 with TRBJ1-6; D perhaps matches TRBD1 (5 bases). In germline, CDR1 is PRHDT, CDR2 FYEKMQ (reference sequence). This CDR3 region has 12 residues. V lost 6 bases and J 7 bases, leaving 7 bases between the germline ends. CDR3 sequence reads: CASRAGNSPLHF. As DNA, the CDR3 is TGTGCCAGCAGAGCAGGGAATTCACCCCTCCACTTT.

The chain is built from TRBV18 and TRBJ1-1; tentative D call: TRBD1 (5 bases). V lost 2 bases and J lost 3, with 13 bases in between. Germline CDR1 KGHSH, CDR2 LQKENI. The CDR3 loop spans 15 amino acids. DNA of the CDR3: TGTGCCAGCTCACCAAGGCGGGGCTGGGACACTGAAGCTTTCTTT. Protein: CASSPRRGWDTEAFF. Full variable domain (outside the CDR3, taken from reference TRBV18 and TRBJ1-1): NAGVMQNPRHLVRRRGQEARLRCSPMKGHSHVYWYRQLPEEGLKFMVYLQKENIIDESGMPKERFSAEFPKEGPSILRIQQVVRGDSAAYFCASSPRRGWDTEAFFGQGTRLTVV.

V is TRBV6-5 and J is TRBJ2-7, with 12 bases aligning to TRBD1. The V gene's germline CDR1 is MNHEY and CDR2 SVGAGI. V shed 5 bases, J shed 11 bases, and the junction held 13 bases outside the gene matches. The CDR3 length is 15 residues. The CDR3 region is CASSITGTGGEREYF. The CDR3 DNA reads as TGTGCCAGCAGTATTACCGGGACAGGGGGCGAAAGGGAGTACTTC.